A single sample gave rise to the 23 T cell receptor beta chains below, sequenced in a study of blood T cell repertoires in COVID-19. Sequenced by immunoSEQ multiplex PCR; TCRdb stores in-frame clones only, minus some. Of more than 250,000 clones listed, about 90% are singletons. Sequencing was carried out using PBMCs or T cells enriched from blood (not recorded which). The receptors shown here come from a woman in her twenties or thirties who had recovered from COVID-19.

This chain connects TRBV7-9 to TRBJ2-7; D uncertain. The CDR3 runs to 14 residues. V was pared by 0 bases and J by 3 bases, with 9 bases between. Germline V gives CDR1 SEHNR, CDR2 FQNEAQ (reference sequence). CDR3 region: CASSLALGDYEQYF. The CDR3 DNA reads TGTGCCAGCAGCTTAGCGTTGGGCGACTACGAGCAGTACTTC.

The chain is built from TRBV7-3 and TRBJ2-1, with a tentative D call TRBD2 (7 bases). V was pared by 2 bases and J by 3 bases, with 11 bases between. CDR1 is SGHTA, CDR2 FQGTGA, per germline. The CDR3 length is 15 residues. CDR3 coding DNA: TGTGCCAGCAGCTTAGCGGGGGCCTTCTACAATGAGCAGTTCTTC. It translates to CASSLAGAFYNEQFF.

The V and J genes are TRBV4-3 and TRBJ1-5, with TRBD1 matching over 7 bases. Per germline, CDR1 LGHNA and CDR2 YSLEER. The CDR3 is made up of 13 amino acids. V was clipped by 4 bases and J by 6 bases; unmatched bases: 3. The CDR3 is CASSPRQGQPQHF. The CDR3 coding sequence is TGCGCCAGCAGCCCGCGACAGGGTCAGCCCCAGCATTTT.

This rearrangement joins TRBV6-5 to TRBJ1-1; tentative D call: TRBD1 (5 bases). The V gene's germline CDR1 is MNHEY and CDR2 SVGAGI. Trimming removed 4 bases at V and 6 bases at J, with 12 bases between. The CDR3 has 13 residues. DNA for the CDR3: TGTGCCAGCAGTTGGGGGGTGGACTCTGAAGCTTTCTTT. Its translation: CASSWGVDSEAFF.

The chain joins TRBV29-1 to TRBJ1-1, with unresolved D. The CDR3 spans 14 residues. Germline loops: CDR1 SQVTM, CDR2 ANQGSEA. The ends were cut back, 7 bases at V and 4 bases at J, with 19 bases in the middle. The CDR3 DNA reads TGCAGCGGGCGAGATGGTGGTGCGGGCACTGAAGCTTTCTTT. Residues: CSGRDGGAGTEAFF.

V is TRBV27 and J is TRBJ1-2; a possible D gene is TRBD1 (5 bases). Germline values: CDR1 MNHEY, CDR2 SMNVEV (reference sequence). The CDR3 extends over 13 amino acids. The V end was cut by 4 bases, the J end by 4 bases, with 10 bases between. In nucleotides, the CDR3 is TGTGCCAGCAGTTCAGGGCTTCGCTATGGCTACACCTTC. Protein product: CASSSGLRYGYTF.

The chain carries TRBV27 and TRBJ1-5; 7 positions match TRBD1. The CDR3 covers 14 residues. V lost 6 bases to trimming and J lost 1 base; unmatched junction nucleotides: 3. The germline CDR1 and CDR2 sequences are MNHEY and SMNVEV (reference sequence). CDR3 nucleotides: TGTGCCAGCAGCGACAGGGACAGCAATCAGCCCCAGCATTTT. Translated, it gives CASSDRDSNQPQHF.

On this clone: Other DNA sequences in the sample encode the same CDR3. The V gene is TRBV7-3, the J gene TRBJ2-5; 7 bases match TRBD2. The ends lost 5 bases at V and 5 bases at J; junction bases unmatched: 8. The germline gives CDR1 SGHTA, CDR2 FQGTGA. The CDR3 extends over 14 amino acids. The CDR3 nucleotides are TGTGCCAGCAGCCTTTACGGGGGGATGGAGACCCAGTACTTC. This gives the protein CASSLYGGMETQYF.

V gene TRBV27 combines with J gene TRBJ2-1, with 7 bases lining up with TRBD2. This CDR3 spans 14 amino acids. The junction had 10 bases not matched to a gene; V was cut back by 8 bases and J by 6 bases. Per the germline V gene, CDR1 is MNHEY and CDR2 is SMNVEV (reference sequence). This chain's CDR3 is CASAGRARGNEQFF. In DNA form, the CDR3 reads TGTGCCAGCGCGGGGAGGGCTCGGGGCAATGAGCAGTTCTTC.

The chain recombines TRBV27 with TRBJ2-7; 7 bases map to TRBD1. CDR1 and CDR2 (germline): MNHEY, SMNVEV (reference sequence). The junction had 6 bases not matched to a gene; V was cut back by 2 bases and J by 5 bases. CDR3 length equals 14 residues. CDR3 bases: TGTGCCAGCAGTTTACCGGGACAGATCAACGAGCAGTACTTC. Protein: CASSLPGQINEQYF.

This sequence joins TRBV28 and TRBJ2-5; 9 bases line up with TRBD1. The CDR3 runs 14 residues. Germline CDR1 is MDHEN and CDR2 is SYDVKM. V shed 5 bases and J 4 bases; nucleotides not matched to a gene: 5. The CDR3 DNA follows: TGTGCCAGCAGTATTACAGGGGGCAGAGAGACCCAGTACTTC. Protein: CASSITGGRETQYF.

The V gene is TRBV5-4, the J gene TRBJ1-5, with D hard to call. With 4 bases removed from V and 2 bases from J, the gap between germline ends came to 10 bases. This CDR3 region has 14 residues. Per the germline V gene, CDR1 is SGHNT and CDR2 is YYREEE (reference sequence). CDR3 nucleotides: TGTGCCAGCAGCCCCGGGTTGGGCAATCAGCCCCAGCATTTT. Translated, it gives CASSPGLGNQPQHF.

The CDR3 region is CASRFSGSSHNEQFF. For the CDR3, the DNA is TGTGCCAGCAGATTTAGCGGGTCGTCCCACAATGAGCAGTTCTTC. The rearrangement uses TRBV6-6 and TRBJ2-1, with 7 bases identical to TRBD2. The J segment lost 5 bases and the V segment lost 6 bases, leaving 10 bases of the junction unmatched. This CDR3 contains 15 residues. The V gene's germline CDR1 is MNHNY and CDR2 SVGAGI (reference sequence).

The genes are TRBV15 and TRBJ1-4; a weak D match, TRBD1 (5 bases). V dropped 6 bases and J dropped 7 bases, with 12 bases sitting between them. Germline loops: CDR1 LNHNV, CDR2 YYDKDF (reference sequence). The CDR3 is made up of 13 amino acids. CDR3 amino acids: CATSTTRAEKLFF. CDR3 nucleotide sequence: TGTGCCACCAGTACAACCAGGGCTGAAAAACTGTTTTTT.

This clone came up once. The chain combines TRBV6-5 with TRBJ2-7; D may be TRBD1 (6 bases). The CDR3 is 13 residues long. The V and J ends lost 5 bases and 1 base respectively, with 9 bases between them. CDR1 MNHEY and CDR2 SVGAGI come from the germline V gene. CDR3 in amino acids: CASSITGSYEQYF. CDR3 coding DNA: TGTGCCAGCAGTATAACAGGGTCCTACGAGCAGTACTTC.

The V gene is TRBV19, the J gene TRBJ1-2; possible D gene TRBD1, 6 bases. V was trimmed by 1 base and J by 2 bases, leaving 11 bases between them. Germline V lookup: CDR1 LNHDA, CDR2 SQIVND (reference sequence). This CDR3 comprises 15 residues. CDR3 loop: CASSIGGRVNYGYTF. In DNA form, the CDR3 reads TGTGCCAGTAGTATAGGGGGGCGAGTGAACTATGGCTACACCTTC.

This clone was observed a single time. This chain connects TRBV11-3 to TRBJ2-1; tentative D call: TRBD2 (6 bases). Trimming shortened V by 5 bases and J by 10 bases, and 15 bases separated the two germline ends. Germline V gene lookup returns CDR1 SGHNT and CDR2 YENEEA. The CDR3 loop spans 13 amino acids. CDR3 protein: CASSDGTGREQFF. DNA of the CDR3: TGTGCCAGCAGCGACGGGACTGGCCGGGAGCAGTTCTTC.

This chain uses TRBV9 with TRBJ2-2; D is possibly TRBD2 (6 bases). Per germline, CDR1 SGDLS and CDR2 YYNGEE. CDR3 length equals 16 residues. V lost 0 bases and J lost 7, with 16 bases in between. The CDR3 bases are TGTGCCAGCAGCGTAGAGGGGACTGCAAAAGTCGGGGAGCTGTTTTTT. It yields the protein CASSVEGTAKVGELFF.

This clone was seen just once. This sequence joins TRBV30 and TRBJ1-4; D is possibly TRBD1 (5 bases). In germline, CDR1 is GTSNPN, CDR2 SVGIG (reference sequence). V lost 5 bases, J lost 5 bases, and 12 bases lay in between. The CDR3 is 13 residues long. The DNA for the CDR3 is TGTGCCTGGGGTATGAGACAGAATGAAAAACTGTTTTTT. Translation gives CAWGMRQNEKLFF.

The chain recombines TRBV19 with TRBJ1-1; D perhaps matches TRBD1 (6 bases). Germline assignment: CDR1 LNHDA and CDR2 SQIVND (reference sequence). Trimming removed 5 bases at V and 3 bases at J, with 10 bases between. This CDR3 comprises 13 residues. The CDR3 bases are TGTGCCAGTAGTGCGGGGGGCTACACTGAAGCTTTCTTT. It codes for CASSAGGYTEAFF.

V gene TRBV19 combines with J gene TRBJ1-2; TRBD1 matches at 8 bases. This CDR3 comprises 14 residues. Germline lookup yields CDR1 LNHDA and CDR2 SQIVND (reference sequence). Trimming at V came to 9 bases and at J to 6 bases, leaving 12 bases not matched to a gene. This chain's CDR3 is CASSPWNRGDGYTF. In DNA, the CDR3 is TGTGCCAGCAGTCCTTGGAACAGGGGGGATGGCTACACCTTC.

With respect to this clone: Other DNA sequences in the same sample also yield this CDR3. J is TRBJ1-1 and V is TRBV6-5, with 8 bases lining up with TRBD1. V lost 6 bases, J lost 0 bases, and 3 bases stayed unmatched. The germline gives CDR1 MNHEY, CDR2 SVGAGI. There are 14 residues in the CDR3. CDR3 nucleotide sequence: TGTGCCAGCAGCTCAGGGGGCCTGAACACTGAAGCTTTCTTT. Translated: CASSSGGLNTEAFF.

CDR3 amino acids: CASRGQWVRAEAFF. The CDR3, as DNA: TGTGCCAGCAGGGGACAGTGGGTGAGGGCTGAAGCTTTCTTT. The chain uses TRBV6-5 and TRBJ1-1, with 7 bases aligning to TRBD1. The V gene's germline CDR1 is MNHEY and CDR2 SVGAGI. After removal of 6 bases from V and 6 bases from J, the junction contained 10 bases not matched to a gene. CDR3 length equals 14 residues.